This T cell receptor beta chain was retrieved from a study of technical replicates of blood from a handful of donors. The assay was immunoSEQ multiplex PCR, and TCRdb's table has in-frame clones only and misses some. Among around 76,000 clones, nearly 99% were seen once, and the ten largest hold around 0.2%. Germline V gives CDR1 ENHRY, CDR2 SYGVKD. CDR3 length: 14 amino acids. Trimming took 6 bases from V and 4 from J; bases not matched to a gene: 6. The sequence was obtained from a human donor in good health. Sequenced input: T cells isolated from PBMCs. This chain joins TRBV10-3 and TRBJ1-2; 9 bases agree with TRBD1. The CDR3 loop is CAIRFGTGIYGYTF. The CDR3 DNA sequence: TGTGCCATCAGGTTCGGGACAGGGATCTATGGCTACACCTTC.